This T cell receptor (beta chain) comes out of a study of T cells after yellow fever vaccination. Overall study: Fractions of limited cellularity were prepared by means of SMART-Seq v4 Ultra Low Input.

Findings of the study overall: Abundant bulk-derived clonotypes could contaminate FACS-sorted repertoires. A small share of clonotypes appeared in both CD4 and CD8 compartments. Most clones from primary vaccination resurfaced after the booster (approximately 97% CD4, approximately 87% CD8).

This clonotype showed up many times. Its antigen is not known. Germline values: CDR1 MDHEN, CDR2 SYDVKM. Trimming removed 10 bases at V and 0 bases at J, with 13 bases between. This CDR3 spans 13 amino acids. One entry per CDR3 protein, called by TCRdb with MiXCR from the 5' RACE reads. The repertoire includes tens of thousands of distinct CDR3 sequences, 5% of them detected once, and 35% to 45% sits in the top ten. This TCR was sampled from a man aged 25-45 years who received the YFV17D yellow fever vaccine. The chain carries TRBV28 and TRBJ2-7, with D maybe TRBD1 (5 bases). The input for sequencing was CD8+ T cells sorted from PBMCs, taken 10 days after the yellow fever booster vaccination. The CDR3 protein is CATEDKSSYEQYF. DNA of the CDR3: TGTGCCACCGAGGACAAGAGCTCCTACGAGCAGTACTTC.